Below are 24 T cell receptor beta chains sequenced from a single sample in a study of cytomegalovirus exposure and HLA in healthy donors. A multiplex PCR was run with 60 Vbeta primers and 13 Jbeta primers. Profiled with immunoSEQ multiplex PCR; TCRdb holds only in-frame clones, not every one. This table has roughly 180,000 clones, roughly 84% appearing once. Sequencing was performed on PBMCs. All receptors come from a girl aged 2 to 10 in good health and CMV-seropositive.

The rearrangement joins TRBV5-4 to TRBJ1-2; 11 positions match TRBD1. J was trimmed by 6 bases and V by 3 bases; bases with no gene match: 7. The CDR3 runs to 15 residues. Germline CDR1 is SGHNT and CDR2 is YYREEE (reference sequence). The CDR3 region has the DNA TGTGCCAGCAGCTCGGACAGGGGGCTGGTTCATGGCTACACCTTC. Translation gives CASSSDRGLVHGYTF.

This clone was seen only once. The chain uses TRBV19 and TRBJ1-1, with 11 bases lining up with TRBD1. The germline V gene encodes CDR1 LNHDA and CDR2 SQIVND (reference sequence). The CDR3 is 13 residues long. J gave up 10 bases and V 3 bases, and 4 bases lay outside the gene matches. As DNA, the CDR3 is TGTGCCAGTAGTATTTTAGGGACAGGGGGAGCTTTCTTT. Translated: CASSILGTGGAFF.

This sequence joins TRBV9 and TRBJ1-2, with TRBD1 as a possible D gene (5 bases). The germline V gene encodes CDR1 SGDLS and CDR2 YYNGEE. V was cut by 5 bases and J by 0 bases, with 11 bases left in between. The CDR3 is 14 amino acids. This CDR3 is CASRGTSPNYGYTF. For the CDR3, the DNA is TGTGCCAGCAGGGGGACTAGTCCTAACTATGGCTACACCTTC.

The chain links TRBV4-1 to TRBJ1-2, with D perhaps TRBD1 (6 bases). The CDR3 sequence is 17 residues long. V lost 4 bases, J lost 2 bases, and 20 bases lay in between. Per germline, CDR1 MGHRA and CDR2 YSYEKL. The DNA for the CDR3 is TGCGCCAGCAGCCCAGGGGCGGGCGACAGAGCAAACTATGGCTACACCTTC. Protein sequence: CASSPGAGDRANYGYTF.

This clone came up a few times. The CDR3 here is CASRDAGNTEAFF. In nucleotides, the CDR3 is TGTGCCAGCAGGGATGCAGGGAATACTGAAGCTTTCTTT. The chain uses TRBV5-4 and TRBJ1-1; a weak D match, TRBD1 (5 bases). V was trimmed by 5 bases and J by 5 bases, leaving 13 bases between them. The CDR3 length is 13 residues. CDR1 SGHNT and CDR2 YYREEE come from the germline V gene (reference sequence).

This rearrangement joins TRBV15 to TRBJ1-2, with D maybe TRBD1 (6 bases). The V end lost 8 bases, the J end lost 7 bases, and 14 bases lay between the germline ends. CDR1 is LNHNV, CDR2 YYDKDF, per germline (reference sequence). The CDR3 runs 12 residues. The CDR3: CATGTATGGYTF. CDR3 nucleotides: TGTGCCACCGGCACTGCGACAGGTGGCTACACCTTC.

The CDR3 DNA sequence: TGTGCCAGCAGTTTATCGGCGGGAGGGTTTCCGTACTTC. Its translation: CASSLSAGGFPYF. This chain uses TRBV28 with TRBJ2-7; 9 bases agree with TRBD2. V was pared by 1 base and J by 12 bases, with 7 bases of the junction left unmatched. The CDR3 contains 13 residues. Germline V gives CDR1 MDHEN, CDR2 SYDVKM.

The chain carries TRBV11-3 and TRBJ1-1, with a possible D match to TRBD1 (5 bases). The CDR3 totals 13 residues. V was trimmed by 5 bases and J by 4 bases, leaving 11 bases between them. Germline V gene sequence: CDR1 SGHNT, CDR2 YENEEA. CDR3: CASSQPGGTEAFF. The CDR3 bases are TGTGCCAGCAGCCAACCGGGGGGCACTGAAGCTTTCTTT.

The rearrangement uses TRBV27 and TRBJ1-5, with D uncertain. Germline loops: CDR1 MNHEY, CDR2 SMNVEV (reference sequence). This CDR3 is built from 13 residues. V shed 10 bases and J shed 5 bases, with 15 bases lying between them. CDR3 loop: CATAVIGDQPQHF. In DNA form, the CDR3 reads TGTGCCACGGCAGTTATAGGAGATCAGCCCCAGCATTTT.

The chain is built from TRBV15 and TRBJ2-2; 12 bases line up with TRBD2. The germline V gene has CDR1 LNHNV and CDR2 YYDKDF (reference sequence). The CDR3 length is 23 residues. V was pared by 1 base and J by 2 bases, with 20 bases of the junction left unmatched. The CDR3 spells CATSRVEGPRTSGTRANTGELFF. The CDR3 nucleotides read TGTGCCACCAGCAGAGTGGAAGGGCCCCGGACTAGCGGGACAAGGGCTAACACCGGGGAGCTGTTTTTT.

The rearrangement links TRBV6-5 to TRBJ2-5; TRBD2 is a possible D gene (5 bases). The CDR3 runs 15 residues. Germline V gene data show CDR1 as MNHEY and CDR2 as SVGAGI. V lost 2 bases, J lost 1 base, and 11 bases lay in between. CDR3 region: CASSYGLAIQETQYF. The DNA for the CDR3 is TGTGCCAGCAGTTACGGTTTAGCGATCCAAGAGACCCAGTACTTC.

The V call is TRBV5-1, the J call TRBJ1-4, with TRBD1 identical over 7 bases. This CDR3 has 14 residues. CDR1 is SGHRS, CDR2 YFSETQ, per germline. Trimming took 4 bases from V and 8 from J; bases not matched to a gene: 8. The CDR3 protein is CASSPRQGREKLFF. The CDR3 DNA is TGCGCCAGCAGCCCAAGACAGGGTAGGGAAAAACTGTTTTTT. The entire variable domain, with the rest obtained from reference TRBV5-1 and TRBJ1-4, is as follows: KAGVTQTPRYLIKTRGQQVTLSCSPISGHRSVSWYQQTPGQGLQFLFEYFSETQRNKGNFPGRFSGRQFSNSRSEMNVSTLELGDSALYLCASSPRQGREKLFFGSGTQLSVL.

This chain links TRBV2 with TRBJ1-2, with D perhaps matching TRBD1 (6 bases). V was cut by 2 bases and J by 4 bases, with 11 bases left in between. The CDR3 is 14 residues long. Germline V gives CDR1 SNHLY, CDR2 FYNNEI. DNA of the CDR3: TGTGCCAGCAGTGAACGAGGGGGGGTCTATGGCTACACCTTC. It specifies CASSERGGVYGYTF.

The V and J genes are TRBV2 and TRBJ1-1; 8 nucleotides align to TRBD1. J lost 0 bases, V lost 6 bases, and 6 bases had no gene match. The CDR3 consists of 15 residues. Germline assignment: CDR1 SNHLY and CDR2 FYNNEI. The CDR3 nucleotides are TGTGCCAGCAGGCGGGACAGGAATATGAACACTGAAGCTTTCTTT. It codes for CASRRDRNMNTEAFF. The whole variable domain, remainder taken from reference TRBV2 and TRBJ1-1, is EPEVTQTPSHQVTQMGQEVILRCVPISNHLYFYWYRQILGQKVEFLVSFYNNEISEKSEIFDDQFSVERPDGSNFTLKIRSTKLEDSAMYFCASRRDRNMNTEAFFGQGTRLTVV.

V gene TRBV2 combines with J gene TRBJ2-1; a weak D match, TRBD1 (5 bases). V lost 1 base and J 6 bases, leaving 7 bases between the germline ends. CDR3 length: 13 residues. Germline CDR1 SNHLY, CDR2 FYNNEI. As DNA, the CDR3 is TGTGCCAGCAGTGAAGGCAGGGTCAATGAGCAGTTCTTC. Its protein product is CASSEGRVNEQFF.

The chain links TRBV11-2 to TRBJ2-5, with TRBD2 as a possible D gene (6 bases). CDR3 length: 14 amino acids. V lost 7 bases, J lost 4 bases, and 16 bases lay in between. The germline CDR1 and CDR2 sequences are SGHAT and FQNNGV. CDR3 protein: CASTPAGTSETQYF. The CDR3, as DNA: TGTGCCAGCACCCCCGCAGGGACTTCAGAGACCCAGTACTTC.

This clone showed up just once. The V and J genes are TRBV19 and TRBJ2-1; 10 bases match TRBD2. Germline CDR1 is LNHDA and CDR2 is SQIVND (reference sequence). The J segment lost 7 bases and the V segment lost 0 bases, leaving 0 bases of the junction unmatched. The CDR3 length is 14 residues. In DNA, the CDR3 is TGTGCCAGTAGTATAGAACTAGCGGGAAATGAGCAGTTCTTC. This encodes CASSIELAGNEQFF.

The CDR3 is CASIEVPRPTYEQYF. The CDR3 DNA sequence: TGTGCCAGCATTGAGGTCCCCAGGCCTACCTACGAGCAGTACTTC. The chain links TRBV6-1 to TRBJ2-7; D is unresolved. Trimming pared 7 bases from V and 2 bases from J, leaving 18 bases between. Germline V gene lookup returns CDR1 MNHNS and CDR2 SASEGT. The CDR3 sequence is 15 residues long.

The genes are TRBV5-1 and TRBJ1-5, with 7 bases identical to TRBD1. Trimming at V came to 5 bases and at J to 6 bases, leaving 8 bases not matched to a gene. The CDR3 runs 14 residues. CDR1 is SGHRS, CDR2 YFSETQ, per germline. CDR3 sequence: CASSVDRVSQPQHF. CDR3 bases: TGCGCCAGCAGTGTCGACAGGGTGAGTCAGCCCCAGCATTTT. The full variable domain, in which reference TRBV5-1 and TRBJ1-5 provide the parts outside the CDR3, is KAGVTQTPRYLIKTRGQQVTLSCSPISGHRSVSWYQQTPGQGLQFLFEYFSETQRNKGNFPGRFSGRQFSNSRSEMNVSTLELGDSALYLCASSVDRVSQPQHFGDGTRLSIL.

This clone has just one count. The chain couples TRBV28 to TRBJ1-1; perhaps TRBD1 as D (6 bases). This CDR3 contains 15 residues. The V gene lost 6 bases and the J gene lost 5 bases, with 19 bases spanning the gap. Per the germline V gene, CDR1 is MDHEN and CDR2 is SYDVKM. The CDR3 coding sequence is TGTGCCAGCAGCTCTCGCCAGGGGTTATGGACTGAAGCTTTCTTT. It yields the protein CASSSRQGLWTEAFF.

This clone was picked up a small number of times. The chain links TRBV30 to TRBJ1-4, with 8 bases matching TRBD1. J lost 7 bases, V lost 4 bases, and 8 bases had no gene match. Germline CDR1 is GTSNPN and CDR2 is SVGIG (reference sequence). The CDR3 length is 14 residues. CDR3 loop: CAWNQGAGLEKLFF. The CDR3 DNA reads as TGTGCCTGGAACCAGGGGGCCGGCCTTGAAAAACTGTTTTTT.

The chain uses TRBV29-1 and TRBJ2-1, with 9 bases lining up with TRBD1. The CDR3 is 13 amino acids. Germline values: CDR1 SQVTM, CDR2 ANQGSEA. The ends lost 7 bases at V and 6 bases at J; junction bases unmatched: 7. The CDR3 nucleotides read TGCAGCGCCAAGGGACAGGGTAGCAATGAGCAGTTCTTC. It codes for CSAKGQGSNEQFF.

This chain connects TRBV30 to TRBJ1-2; D perhaps matches TRBD1 (6 bases). The length of the CDR3 is 13 residues. V lost 8 bases, J lost 4 bases, and 17 bases lay in between. Germline CDR1 GTSNPN, CDR2 SVGIG (reference sequence). CDR3 sequence (DNA): TGTGCCCTAAAAAGGGGGGGTCTCTATGGCTACACCTTC. As protein: CALKRGGLYGYTF. The variable domain in full, completed from reference TRBV30 and TRBJ1-2, reads SQTIHQWPATLVQPVGSPLSLECTVEGTSNPNLYWYRQAAGRGLQLLFYSVGIGQISSEVPQNLSASRPQDRQFILSSKKLLLSDSGFYLCALKRGGLYGYTFGSGTRLTVV.

The chain couples TRBV2 to TRBJ2-1, with 7 bases lining up with TRBD1. Germline CDR1 and CDR2: SNHLY and FYNNEI. This CDR3 is 18 amino acids long. The V gene end was trimmed by 2 bases and the J gene end by 5 bases; junction bases not matched to a gene: 15. The CDR3 sequence is CASSESYFRTGFHNEQFF. Written as DNA, the CDR3 is TGTGCCAGCAGTGAATCATACTTTAGGACAGGTTTCCACAATGAGCAGTTCTTC.